One TCR beta chain is described in this entry. Its recognized antigen is unknown. Base-call qualities are not available, and no considerably larger clone is one nucleotide away. The sample's treatment or condition, from its label and the paper: randomized to nivolumab then ipilimumab (arm A) or the reverse (arm B). None of the trial patients had been given prior DNA-damaging chemotherapy. CheckMate 064, a randomized, open-label phase II trial of sequential checkpoint blockade, was the source of the samples, all of which came from patients with melanoma. Genomic DNA from formalin-fixed paraffin-embedded (FFPE) tissue samples served as the input for tumor TCR sequencing. Including the terminal cysteine and phenylalanine, the CDR3 comprises 15 residues. Kept here is only the CDR3 DNA, which spans 45 bases and is read in frame from base 1. Trimming accounts for 3 bases at V and 8 bases at J, while the number of junction bases matched to no gene is 10. Via the germline V gene (reference sequence), CDR1 is LNHDA and CDR2 SQIVND.

The data were obtained in a study of sequential checkpoint blockade in melanoma (dated by TCRdb to the late 2010s). Background for the entire study: Patients were assigned by 1:1 randomization to either first-line nivolumab followed by ipilimumab (arm A) or ipilimumab followed by nivolumab (arm B). Maintenance nivolumab came after both trial sequences. DNA from 75 to 100 melanoma tumor samples collected before treatment underwent TCRbeta immunosequencing. Matched tumor biopsies were taken from roughly 21 patients before treatment and at week 13, after single-agent nivolumab (arm A) or ipilimumab (arm B). The same lesion was the source of 75% to 90% of the matched pre- and post-treatment tumor biopsy pairs.

On the study overall, not on this receptor specifically: The model for predicting response that combines TCR metrics with mutation burden needs to be validated in larger, independent patient cohorts. Within-arm analyses of tumor T-cell fraction were limited by small sample sizes and reduced statistical power. Among patients in the nivolumab-first arm (arm A), tumor TIL clonality before treatment was associated with response (P = .04). Achieving clinical benefit was about 30 times more likely for patients whose tumor T-cell fraction and clonality increased by week 13. Tumor T-cell fraction and clonality were found to correlate with PD-L1 staining and CD8+ T-cell counts but not with mutational load.

TCRbeta CDR3 regions were immunosequenced from genomic DNA with the immunoSEQ Assay. Prior to high-throughput sequencing, genomic DNA was amplified by bias-controlled multiplex PCR. In the authors' own workflow: To quantify the absolute abundance of each unique TCRbeta CDR3 region, the sequences were collapsed and filtered. Clonality, defined as 1 minus Pielou's evenness, was calculated using only productive rearrangements. Tumor T-cell fraction was calculated by normalizing TCRbeta template counts to the amount of usable DNA, which was estimated from several housekeeping genes. Clones with significantly greater frequencies in on-treatment versus baseline samples were identified using a previously published method. Sourced from immuneACCESS, this table was stored by TCRdb with only in-frame sequences that have V and J called. A share of the clones is absent; for the studies checked, an unresolved V gene accounts for under half, and the remainder has no known explanation. For V, J and clone size, that table is used; D and trimming come from the DNA. The sample contains about 3,500 clones, approximately 20% of them found a single time. The ten largest clones take up around a quarter of the sample.

This specimen was tumor tissue (inferred from file names), taken from a patient given nivolumab and ipilimumab in sequence. The chain is assembled from TRBV19 and TRBJ2-1; 7 bases in the junction line up with TRBD2. This clonotype was obtained from a human donor with melanoma. CDR3 sequence: CASSMGRGGVDEQFF. Here is the DNA: TGTGCCAGTAGTATGGGGAGGGGAGGTGTGGATGAGCAGTTCTTC.